This T cell receptor beta chain was recorded in a study of OX40 agonist ivuxolimab in advanced cancers. Study in general: From about 23 to 85 years was the age range, with a mean of around 57 years, and roughly 80% were male.

This CDR3 comprises 14 residues. Trimming removed 5 bases at V and 5 bases at J, with 13 bases between. Germline V gene data show CDR1 as MNHEY and CDR2 as SMNVEV (reference sequence). The protocol was immunoSEQ multiplex PCR, while the TCRdb copy is restricted to in-frame clones and leaves out a portion. The sample carries just under 65,000 clones, around four fifths recorded once. On this clone: The antigen is not known.

Whole-study findings and limits: On average, CD8+ T cells had more expanded clones than CD4+. With doses of 0.1 to 3.0 mg/kg, CD4+ and CD8+ blood T cells had undergone clonal expansion by week 6.

This chain links TRBV27 with TRBJ2-1; tentative D call: TRBD2 (5 bases). The TCR was taken from an adult with an advanced solid tumor such as melanoma, head and neck, liver or kidney cancer. Sample: CD4+ or CD8+ T cells sorted from blood, taken in a trial of the OX40 agonist ivuxolimab. The DNA for the CDR3 is TGTGCCAGCAGTCCAGAGGGATGGGACAATGAGCAGTTCTTC. It encodes CASSPEGWDNEQFF.